These T cell receptor beta chains were read from a single sample in a study of beta chain features in type 1 diabetes. Some clones are missing from TCRdb's copy, which holds only in-frame ones; the method was immunoSEQ multiplex PCR. The table lists around 340,000 clones, approximately 9.7% of them singletons, with about 1% in the top ten. The sample taken for sequencing was central memory CD4+ T cells from blood. Receptor source: a man aged 30 to 39 with type 1 diabetes. The CDR3 runs from the conserved cysteine through the conserved F or W. The D gene is left open where the match is weak. Clone size, where shown, is once, few, many, or a class for clones that have expanded.

clone_size j_call d_call v_call cdr3_nt cdr3_aa
few TRBJ2-3 . TRBV9 TGTGCCAGCAGCGCACTAACGCATACGCAGTATTTT CASSALTHTQYF
few TRBJ2-1 . TRBV6-5 TGTGCCAGCACTTGGAGCTCCTACAATGAGCAGTTCTTC CASTWSSYNEQFF
few TRBJ2-1 . TRBV25-1 TGTGCCAGCAGGGAGATGGGGGGACTCTCCTACAATGAGCAGTTCTTC CASREMGGLSYNEQFF
. TRBJ1-1 . TRBV7-2 TGTGCCAGCAGCCTCCAATTGAACACTGAAGCTTTCTTT CASSLQLNTEAFF
few TRBJ2-4 . TRBV5-1 TGCGCCAGCAGCTTGGGTGAAGGGGACATTCAGTACTTC CASSLGEGDIQYF
few TRBJ1-5 . TRBV11-2 TGTGCCAGCAGCTTAGATCAGGGGAGAGGGGATCAGCCCCAGCATTTT CASSLDQGRGDQPQHF
. TRBJ2-5 . TRBV7-2 TGTGCCAGCAGTCAACGAGAGACCCAGTACTTC CASSQRETQYF
. TRBJ2-7 . TRBV29-1 TGCAGCGTTGGTGACGTAACCTACGAGCAGTACTTC CSVGDVTYEQYF
. TRBJ2-2 . TRBV9 TGTGCCAGCAGCGTAGGTATCACCGGGGAGCTGTTTTTT CASSVGITGELFF
. TRBJ2-2 TRBD1 TRBV7-2 TGTGCCAGCACACAGGGGGCAATCACCGGGGAGCTGTTTTTT CASTQGAITGELFF
. TRBJ2-5 . TRBV15 TGTGCCACCAGCAGAGGAGGGCAGGACCAAGAGACCCAGTACTTC CATSRGGQDQETQYF
. TRBJ2-2 . TRBV2 TGTGCCAGCAGTCCTCTCCTTACAGCCACCGGGGAGCTGTTTTTT CASSPLLTATGELFF
few TRBJ1-4 . TRBV27 TGTGCCAGTACAGGGAATTTGGGTGAAAAACTGTTTTTT CASTGNLGEKLFF
. TRBJ1-4 . TRBV28 TGTGCCAGCAGTTTAATCCAGACTAATGAAAAACTGTTTTTT CASSLIQTNEKLFF
few TRBJ2-7 . TRBV21-1 TGTGCCAGCAGCCCAAAAGGAGGCTTTTCCTACGAGCAGTACTTC CASSPKGGFSYEQYF
few TRBJ2-5 . TRBV11-2 TGTGCCAGCAGCACAGAGTACCAAGAGACCCAGTACTTC CASSTEYQETQYF
few TRBJ2-3 . TRBV7-2 TGTGCCAGCAGCTTAGCGGTTACAAATACGCAGTATTTT CASSLAVTNTQYF
few TRBJ2-1 TRBD2 TRBV7-7 TGTGCCAGCAGCCCATGGTATATTGTCTCTAGCGGGGGGAACAATGAGCAGTTCTTC CASSPWYIVSSGGNNEQFF
few TRBJ2-5 . TRBV11-2 TGTGCCAGCAGCTTAGGAGTCGCAGGGGCAGAGACCCAGTACTTC CASSLGVAGAETQYF
few TRBJ2-3 TRBD2 TRBV5-6 TGTGCCAGCAGCTTGATTGGACTAGCCGTTGGTAACACAGATACGCAGTATTTT CASSLIGLAVGNTDTQYF
. TRBJ1-1 TRBD1 TRBV10-3 TGTGCCATTCGTAACACAGGGGGAGGCACTGAAGCTTTCTTT CAIRNTGGGTEAFF
few TRBJ2-7 . TRBV19 TGTGCCACCCGGAGGGGGGCCTGGGACGAGCAGTACTTC CATRRGAWDEQYF
few TRBJ2-5 TRBD2 TRBV7-2 TGTGCCAGCAGCTTAGCTGGGGCGTCCGGGAGGCGCCAGTACTTC CASSLAGASGRRQYF
few TRBJ2-5 . TRBV7-2 TGTGCCAGCAGCTTAGATACAGGGCCGGAGACCCAGTACTTC CASSLDTGPETQYF
. TRBJ2-3 . TRBV5-5 TGTGCCAGCAGCTTTGGGGAAGATACGCAGTATTTT CASSFGEDTQYF
few TRBJ2-1 TRBD1 TRBV28 TGTGCCAGCAGTTTATTAGCACAGGGGGGTAATGAGCAGTTCTTC CASSLLAQGGNEQFF
few TRBJ1-6 . TRBV9 TGTGCCAGCAGCGCCATGAGTAATTCACCCCTCCACTTT CASSAMSNSPLHF
. TRBJ2-5 . TRBV10-3 TGTGCCACCACGGGGCAGGAGTACCAAGAGACCCAGTACTTC CATTGQEYQETQYF
few TRBJ1-6 . TRBV6-6 TGTGCCAGCAGTTATTGGGGGCGCGATAATTCACCCCTCCACTTT CASSYWGRDNSPLHF
. TRBJ1-5 TRBD1 TRBV4-3 TGCGCCAGCAGCCAAGAGCTGGCCGGGACAGGTTATAATCAGCCCCAGCATTTT CASSQELAGTGYNQPQHF
. TRBJ1-1 TRBD1 TRBV5-1 TGCGCCAGCAGCTCCTATGGACAGGGGAACACTGAAGCTTTCTTT CASSSYGQGNTEAFF
many TRBJ2-7 . TRBV6-5 TGTGCCAGCAGTTACTCGAGGGTTTACAACGAGCAGTACTTC CASSYSRVYNEQYF
. TRBJ1-1 . TRBV5-4 TGTGCCAGCAGCCCGGAAGAGAACACTGAAGCTTTCTTT CASSPEENTEAFF
few TRBJ2-3 . TRBV5-1 TGCGCCAGCAGCCCGGGACGGATTACCACAGATACGCAGTATTTT CASSPGRITTDTQYF
. TRBJ1-6 TRBD1 TRBV9 TGTGCCAGCAGTGCCCCCCGGGACAGATCGTCGCGCAATTCACCCCTCCACTTT CASSAPRDRSSRNSPLHF
few TRBJ1-4 . TRBV7-2 TGTGCCAGCAGCTTAGAAGGGTTTGTTAATGAAAAACTGTTTTTT CASSLEGFVNEKLFF
. TRBJ1-2 . TRBV10-3 TGTGCCATCAGACAAAGGGGTGGTGAGGGCTACACCTTC CAIRQRGGEGYTF
. TRBJ2-2 . TRBV10-1 TGCGCCAGCAGTGAGGGGGTGAACACCGGGGAGCTGTTTTTT CASSEGVNTGELFF
few TRBJ1-4 . TRBV5-6 TGTGCCAGCAGCTGGGGAGCAACTAATGAAAAACTGTTTTTT CASSWGATNEKLFF
. TRBJ2-1 . TRBV5-1 TGCGCCAGCAGCGGTCGATTGGACAGTCTTTACAATGAGCAGTTCTTC CASSGRLDSLYNEQFF
. TRBJ2-7 TRBD1 TRBV28 TGTGCCAGCAGTTTAGTATCAGTGGGACAGGGCGAGCAGTACTTC CASSLVSVGQGEQYF
few TRBJ2-3 TRBD1 TRBV30 TGTGCCTGGAGTGTAGGGGGACAGGGGGCTTCAGATACGCAGTATTTT CAWSVGGQGASDTQYF
few TRBJ1-2 . TRBV7-2 TGTGCCAGCAGCTTATTTGTGTTGTCTAACTATGGCTACACCTTC CASSLFVLSNYGYTF
. TRBJ1-1 . TRBV10-3 TGTGCCATCAGTGACCCAACAGGAGGGGACACTGAAGCTTTCTTT CAISDPTGGDTEAFF
few TRBJ2-5 . TRBV7-2 TGTGCCAGCAGCTTAGCCAGGGTTGAGACCCAGTACTTC CASSLARVETQYF
. TRBJ2-7 . TRBV27 TGTGCCAGCAGTGTCGATCGGACACCCACCTACGAGCAGTACTTC CASSVDRTPTYEQYF
. TRBJ1-1 . TRBV7-2 TGTGCCAGCAGCTTATTTGGGCGAGGGAACACTGAAGCTTTCTTT CASSLFGRGNTEAFF